What follows is one T cell receptor beta chain and its context. The data belong to a study of T cells in Graves' hyperthyroidism and ophthalmopathy. This CDR3 contains 13 residues. The V end lost 8 bases, the J end lost 3 bases, and 14 bases lay between the germline ends. CDR1 is MDHEN, CDR2 SYDVKM, per germline. Template material for amplifying TCR beta CDR3 regions consisted of RNA transcripts. In the first-round RT-PCR of the TCR CDR3, the HTBI primer set was used. TCRdb reanalysed the multiplex PCR reads using MiXCR and keeps one entry per CDR3 protein. The sample has over 500,000 distinct CDR3 sequences; approximately 16% are singletons.

The sequenced material came from blood. V gene TRBV28 combines with J gene TRBJ2-7; no reliable D call. This TCR came from a woman aged 25 to 39 with Graves' ophthalmopathy. CDR3 nucleotide sequence: TGTGCCAGCTCGACGCCATGCCGCTACGAGCAGTACTTC. Translating it yields CASSTPCRYEQYF.